This record looks at one TCR beta chain sequence and its context. What it recognizes is unknown. This sample was taken from a study of shared clonotypes between healthy human individuals. Study findings and constraints: Sampling was confined to blood; repertoires within tissues likely differ.

The healthy adult donors were HIV-negative and reported no recent acute infections or vaccinations. Assay used: immunoSEQ multiplex PCR; TCRdb lists only in-frame clones, some missing. The table records about 1 million clones, around 76% of them present only once. Sequencing was performed on memory CD4+ T cells sorted from blood. Subset in this sample: CD45RA-negative fraction. This TCR was sampled from a man in his late teens or twenties in good health.

CDR3 sequence: CASSQDRAGWTQYF. The CDR3 coding sequence is TGTGCCAGCAGCCAAGATAGGGCAGGGTGGACCCAGTACTTC. V is TRBV14 and J is TRBJ2-5, with D tentatively TRBD1 (5 bases). In germline, CDR1 is SGHDN, CDR2 FVKESK. Between the trimmed V and J ends, which lost 0 bases and 7 bases, there was a span of 12 bases. The CDR3 is made up of 14 amino acids.